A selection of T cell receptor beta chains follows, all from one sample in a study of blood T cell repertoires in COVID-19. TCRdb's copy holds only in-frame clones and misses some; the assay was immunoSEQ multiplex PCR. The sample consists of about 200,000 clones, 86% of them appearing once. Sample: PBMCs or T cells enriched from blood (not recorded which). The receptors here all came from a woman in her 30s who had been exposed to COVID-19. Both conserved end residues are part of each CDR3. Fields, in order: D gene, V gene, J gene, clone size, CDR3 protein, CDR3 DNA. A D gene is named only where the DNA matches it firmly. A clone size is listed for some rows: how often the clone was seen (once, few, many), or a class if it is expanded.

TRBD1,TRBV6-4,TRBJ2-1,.,CASSPGQSSYNEQFF,TGTGCCAGCAGCCCGGGACAGAGCTCCTACAATGAGCAGTTCTTC
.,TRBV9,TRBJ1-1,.,CASSVEVGAEAFF,TGTGCCAGCAGCGTAGAGGTGGGCGCTGAAGCTTTCTTT
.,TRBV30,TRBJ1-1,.,CAWSVPGLNTEAFF,TGTGCCTGGAGTGTACCCGGGTTGAACACTGAAGCTTTCTTT
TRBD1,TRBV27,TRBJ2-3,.,CASSPIPGQGPPNTDTQYF,TGTGCCAGCAGTCCAATACCGGGACAGGGCCCCCCCAACACAGATACGCAGTATTTT
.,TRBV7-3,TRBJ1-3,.,CASSAIHAGEVLSNTIYF,TGTGCCAGCAGCGCAATACACGCGGGGGAAGTCCTCTCGAACACCATATATTTT
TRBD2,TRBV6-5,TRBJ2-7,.,CASTTPGRGEQYF,TGTGCCAGCACCACGCCCGGGAGGGGCGAGCAGTACTTC
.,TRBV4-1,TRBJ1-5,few,CASSQATGDNQPQHF,TGCGCCAGCAGCCAAGCTACGGGGGACAATCAGCCCCAGCATTTT
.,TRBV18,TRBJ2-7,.,CASSPPYSLEQYF,TGTGCCAGCTCACCACCTTACAGTCTCGAGCAGTACTTC
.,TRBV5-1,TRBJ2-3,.,CASSFGDQSTDTQYF,TGCGCCAGCAGCTTCGGAGACCAGAGCACAGATACGCAGTATTTT
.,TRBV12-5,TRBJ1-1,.,CASGLVLRGVSMNTEAFF,TGTGCTAGTGGTTTGGTACTGCGGGGGGTCTCCATGAACACTGAAGCTTTCTTT
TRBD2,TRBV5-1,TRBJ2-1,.,CASSSNGLAGGGEQFF,TGCGCCAGCAGCTCCAACGGACTAGCGGGGGGCGGAGAGCAGTTCTTC
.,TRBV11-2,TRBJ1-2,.,CASSLTPYSGGGGYGYTF,TGTGCCAGCAGCCTAACACCTTACTCAGGTGGGGGGGGATATGGCTACACCTTC
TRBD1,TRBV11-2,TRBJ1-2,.,CASRRPGGGYGYTF,TGTGCCAGCAGACGCCCAGGGGGAGGCTATGGCTACACCTTC
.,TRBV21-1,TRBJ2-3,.,CASSKCMGGRTDTQYF,TGTGCCAGCAGCAAGTGTATGGGGGGGCGCACAGATACGCAGTATTTT
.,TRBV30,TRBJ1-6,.,CAWTKGRPPLHF,TGTGCCTGGACCAAGGGGCGGCCACCCCTCCACTTT
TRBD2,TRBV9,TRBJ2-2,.,CASSPSGTGNTGELFF,TGTGCCAGCAGCCCCAGCGGGACTGGGAACACCGGGGAGCTGTTTTTT
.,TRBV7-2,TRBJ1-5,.,CASSLDWTQPQHF,TGTGCCAGCAGCTTAGATTGGACACAGCCCCAGCATTTT
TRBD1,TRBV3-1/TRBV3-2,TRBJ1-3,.,CASSHRTGLGNTIYF,TGTGCCAGCAGCCATCGGACAGGTCTAGGAAACACCATATATTTT
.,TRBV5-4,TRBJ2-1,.,CASSFWGLSYNEQFF,TGTGCCAGCAGCTTTTGGGGCCTCTCCTACAATGAGCAGTTCTTC
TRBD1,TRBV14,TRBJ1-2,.,CASSPTDRGMDNYGYTF,TGTGCCAGCAGCCCCACGGACAGGGGTATGGATAACTATGGCTACACCTTC
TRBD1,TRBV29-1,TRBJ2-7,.,CSVEGQGGSYEQYF,TGCAGCGTTGAGGGACAGGGAGGCTCCTACGAGCAGTACTTC
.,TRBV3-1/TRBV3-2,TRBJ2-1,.,CASSSGLPSYNEQFF,TGTGCCAGCAGCTCTGGACTACCCTCCTACAATGAGCAGTTCTTC
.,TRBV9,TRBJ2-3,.,CASSDPSGADTQYF,TGTGCCAGCAGCGATCCTTCGGGAGCAGATACGCAGTATTTT
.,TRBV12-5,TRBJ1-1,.,CASGLVLGRGMVNTEAFF,TGTGCTAGTGGTTTGGTACTCGGCAGGGGAATGGTGAACACTGAAGCTTTCTTT
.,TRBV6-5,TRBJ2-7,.,CASRLYEPSYEQYF,TGTGCCAGCAGACTTTATGAGCCCTCCTACGAGCAGTACTTC
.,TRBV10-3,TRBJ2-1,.,CAISGGLEGYNEQFF,TGTGCCATCAGTGGGGGCTTGGAGGGTTACAATGAGCAGTTCTTC
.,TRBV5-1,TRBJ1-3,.,CASSLGAGEGNTIYF,TGCGCCAGCAGCTTGGGGGCAGGGGAAGGAAACACCATATATTTT
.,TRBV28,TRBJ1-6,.,CASSLGGMRSPLHF,TGTGCCAGCAGTTTGGGGGGTATGAGGTCACCCCTCCACTTT
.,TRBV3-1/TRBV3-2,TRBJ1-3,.,CASSQGGGLTGNTIYF,TGTGCCAGCAGCCAAGGAGGAGGCCTAACTGGAAACACCATATATTTT
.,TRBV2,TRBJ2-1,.,CASIPLAYNEQFF,TGTGCCAGCATTCCACTAGCCTACAATGAGCAGTTCTTC
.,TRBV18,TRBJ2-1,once,CASSPVQASHNEQFF,TGTGCCAGCTCACCAGTCCAGGCCTCACACAATGAGCAGTTCTTC
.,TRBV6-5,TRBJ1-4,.,CASSRQVGNEKLFF,TGTGCCAGCAGTCGACAGGTGGGCAATGAAAAACTGTTTTTT
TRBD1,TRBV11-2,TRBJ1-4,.,CASSLLKQGATNEKLFF,TGTGCCAGCAGCTTACTAAAACAGGGGGCAACTAATGAAAAACTGTTTTTT
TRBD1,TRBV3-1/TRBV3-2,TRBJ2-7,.,CASSPAGGWLYEQYF,TGTGCCAGCAGTCCTGCAGGGGGCTGGCTCTACGAGCAGTACTTC
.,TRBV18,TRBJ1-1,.,CASSPNPMNTEAFF,TGTGCCAGCTCACCAAATCCAATGAACACTGAAGCTTTCTTT
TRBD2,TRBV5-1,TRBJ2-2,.,CASSFGSGGTSTGELFF,TGCGCCAGCAGCTTTGGTAGCGGGGGGACTAGCACCGGGGAGCTGTTTTTT
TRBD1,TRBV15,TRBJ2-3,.,CATSGDRVPDTQYF,TGTGCCACCAGCGGTGACAGGGTCCCAGATACGCAGTATTTT
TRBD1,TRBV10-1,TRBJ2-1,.,CASSDRAQGVSNEQFF,TGCGCCAGCAGTGACCGGGCGCAGGGGGTGAGCAATGAGCAGTTCTTC
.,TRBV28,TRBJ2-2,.,CASIFGALANTGELFF,TGTGCCAGCATTTTTGGGGCCCTAGCGAACACCGGGGAGCTGTTTTTT
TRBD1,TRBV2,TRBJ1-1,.,CASRLAQGRTEAFF,TGTGCCAGCAGACTCGCACAGGGGCGGACTGAAGCTTTCTTT
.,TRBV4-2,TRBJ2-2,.,CASSQDSGTGELFF,TGTGCCAGCAGCCAAGATTCGGGCACCGGGGAGCTGTTTTTT
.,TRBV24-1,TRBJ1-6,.,CATSDDRDTNSPLHF,TGTGCCACCAGTGATGACCGGGACACCAATTCACCCCTCCACTTT